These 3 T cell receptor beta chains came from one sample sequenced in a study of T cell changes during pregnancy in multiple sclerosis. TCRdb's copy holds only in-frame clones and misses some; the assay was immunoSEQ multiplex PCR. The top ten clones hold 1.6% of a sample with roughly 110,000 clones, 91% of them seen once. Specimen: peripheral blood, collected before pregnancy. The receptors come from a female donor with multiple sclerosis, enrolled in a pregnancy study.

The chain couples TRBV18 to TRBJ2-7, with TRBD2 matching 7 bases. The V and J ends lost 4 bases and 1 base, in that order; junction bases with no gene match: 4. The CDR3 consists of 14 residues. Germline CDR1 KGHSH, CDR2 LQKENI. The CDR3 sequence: CASSLAGPSYEQYF. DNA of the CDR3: TGTGCCAGCTCACTAGCGGGCCCTTCCTACGAGCAGTACTTC.

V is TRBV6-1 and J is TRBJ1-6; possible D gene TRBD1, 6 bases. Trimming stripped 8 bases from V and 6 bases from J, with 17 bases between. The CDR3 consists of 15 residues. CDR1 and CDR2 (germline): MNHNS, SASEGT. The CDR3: CASAAPGQPNSPLHF. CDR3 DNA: TGTGCCAGCGCTGCCCCGGGACAACCTAATTCACCCCTCCACTTT.

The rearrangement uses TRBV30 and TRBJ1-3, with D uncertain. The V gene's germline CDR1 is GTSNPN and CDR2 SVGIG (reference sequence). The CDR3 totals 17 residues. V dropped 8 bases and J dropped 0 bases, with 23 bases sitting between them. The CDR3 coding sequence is TGTGCCGCTAAAATAGATCCCCAGGCGGGCTCTGGAAACACCATATATTTT. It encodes CAAKIDPQAGSGNTIYF.